Listed here are 2 T cell receptor beta chains from one sample, sequenced in a study of cytomegalovirus exposure and HLA in healthy donors. The study ran its PCR with 60 Vbeta and 13 Jbeta primers. The data were produced by immunoSEQ multiplex PCR, yet TCRdb's version contains in-frame clones alone and is incomplete. This sample has some 190,000 clones, with 75% to 80% found just once. Sequenced input: PBMCs. These receptors all come from a woman in her 30s in good health and CMV-seropositive.

The chain couples TRBV13 to TRBJ2-1; 7 bases fit TRBD1. CDR1 is PRHDT, CDR2 FYEKMQ, per germline (reference sequence). The CDR3 is made up of 15 amino acids. After removal of 5 bases from V and 4 bases from J, the junction contained 8 bases not matched to a gene. Here the CDR3 DNA reads TGTGCCAGCAGCAGCCGGGACAGCGGATACAATGAGCAGTTCTTC. This sequence encodes CASSSRDSGYNEQFF.

This rearrangement joins TRBV6-1 to TRBJ2-5; 11 bases agree with TRBD1. Trimming removed 6 bases from V and 13 bases from J; junction bases left unmatched: 13. Germline V gives CDR1 MNHNS, CDR2 SASEGT. This CDR3 comprises 14 residues. The CDR3 bases are TGTGCCAGCAGAAGGGTGGGACAGGGGGACTCAGTGTACTTC. Translated, it gives CASRRVGQGDSVYF.